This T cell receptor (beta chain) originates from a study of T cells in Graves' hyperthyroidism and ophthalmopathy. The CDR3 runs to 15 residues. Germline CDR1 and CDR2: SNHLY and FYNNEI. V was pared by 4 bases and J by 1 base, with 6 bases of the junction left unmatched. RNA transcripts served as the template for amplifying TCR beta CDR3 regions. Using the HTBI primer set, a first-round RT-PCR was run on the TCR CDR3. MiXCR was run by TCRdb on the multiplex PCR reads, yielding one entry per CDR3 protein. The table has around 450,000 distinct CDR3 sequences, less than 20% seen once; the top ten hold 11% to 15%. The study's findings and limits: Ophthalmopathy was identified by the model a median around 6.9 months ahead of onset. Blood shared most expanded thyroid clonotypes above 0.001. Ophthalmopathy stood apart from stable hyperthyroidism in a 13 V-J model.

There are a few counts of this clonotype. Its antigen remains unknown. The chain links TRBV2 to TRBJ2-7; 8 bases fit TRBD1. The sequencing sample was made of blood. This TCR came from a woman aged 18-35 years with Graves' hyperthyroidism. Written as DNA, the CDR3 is TGTGCCAGCAGTGTTACCAGGGGGCTATCCTACGAGCAGTACTTC. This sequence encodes CASSVTRGLSYEQYF.